Shown below are 11 T cell receptor beta chains from a single sample sequenced in a study of OX40 agonist ivuxolimab in advanced cancers. TCRdb's copy holds only in-frame clones and misses some; the assay was immunoSEQ multiplex PCR. Of 50,000 to 70,000 clones in the sample, approximately 90% were seen once. Material: CD4+ or CD8+ T cells sorted from blood, obtained in a trial of the OX40 agonist ivuxolimab. These receptors all come from an adult with an advanced solid tumor such as melanoma, head and neck, liver or kidney cancer.

V and J are TRBV29-1 and TRBJ2-1, with D tentatively TRBD1 (6 bases). Looked up from germline, CDR1 is SQVTM and CDR2 is ANQGSEA. The germline V and J ends were trimmed by 4 bases and 0 bases, with 10 bases remaining between them. CDR3 length: 14 residues. CDR3 bases: TGCAGCGTTGTCCCGGACAGCTCCTACAATGAGCAGTTCTTC. Its protein product is CSVVPDSSYNEQFF.

This chain links TRBV5-8 with TRBJ2-3; D perhaps matches TRBD2 (6 bases). V lost 4 bases and J 0 bases, leaving 27 bases between the germline ends. Germline loops: CDR1 SGHTS, CDR2 YDEGEE. The CDR3 has 20 residues. The CDR3 DNA follows: TGTGCCAGCAGCGGGGCGGGAACAATCGGACGGGCAGGGAGCACAGATACGCAGTATTTT. Its translation: CASSGAGTIGRAGSTDTQYF.

This clone has a single count. This chain uses TRBV10-1 with TRBJ1-3; TRBD1 matches 7 bases. The CDR3 has 16 residues. CDR1 and CDR2 (germline): WNHNN, SYGVQD (reference sequence). With 0 bases clipped from V and 4 bases from J, the junction kept 6 bases outside the gene matches. CDR3 sequence reads: CASSESRTQGGNTIYF. For the CDR3, the DNA is TGCGCCAGCAGTGAGTCGAGGACACAGGGGGGAAACACCATATATTTT.

V usage is TRBV7-9 and J usage is TRBJ2-2; D gene ambiguous. Germline CDR1 is SEHNR and CDR2 is FQNEAQ (reference sequence). V was clipped by 0 bases and J by 3 bases, with 8 bases between them. There are 15 residues in the CDR3. The chain's CDR3 is CASSLAGGDTGELFF. The CDR3 nucleotides read TGTGCCAGCAGCTTAGCGGGTGGGGACACCGGGGAGCTGTTTTTT.

The chain combines TRBV18 with TRBJ2-7; no firm D call. V gave up 6 bases and J gave up 3 bases, with 6 bases separating them. CDR3 length: 11 amino acids. Germline V lookup: CDR1 KGHSH, CDR2 LQKENI. CDR3 amino acids: CASSMDYEQYF. CDR3 bases: TGTGCCAGCTCGATGGACTACGAGCAGTACTTC.

The chain combines TRBV30 with TRBJ1-6; D unresolved. The germline V gene encodes CDR1 GTSNPN and CDR2 SVGIG (reference sequence). The CDR3 totals 17 residues. V gave up 3 bases and J gave up 5 bases, with 20 bases separating them. DNA for the CDR3: TGTGCCTGGAGCCCGGCCTCCGGGGTATCGCATAATTCACCCCTCCACTTT. It specifies CAWSPASGVSHNSPLHF.

The chain uses TRBV10-1 and TRBJ2-7, with TRBD1 matching 11 bases. Trimming took 6 bases from V and 7 from J; bases not matched to a gene: 5. CDR3 size: 13 residues. Looked up from germline, CDR1 is WNHNN and CDR2 is SYGVQD (reference sequence). CDR3 amino acids: CASRGQGAGEQYF. CDR3 DNA sequence: TGCGCCAGCAGAGGACAGGGGGCGGGAGAGCAGTACTTC.

V usage is TRBV7-2 and J usage is TRBJ2-7, with D perhaps matching TRBD1 (5 bases). Germline V lookup: CDR1 SGHTA, CDR2 FQGNSA. The CDR3 runs 12 residues. V gave up 7 bases and J gave up 6 bases, with 13 bases separating them. The CDR3 DNA reads TGTGCCAGCACCCTATCTAGGGGCGAGCAGTACTTC. This sequence encodes CASTLSRGEQYF.

The V call is TRBV5-4, the J call TRBJ2-3; D not certain. CDR3 size: 15 residues. Trimming stripped 0 bases from V and 0 bases from J, with 8 bases between. Germline V lookup: CDR1 SGHNT, CDR2 YYREEE (reference sequence). The CDR3 sequence is CASSLDLSSTDTQYF. For the CDR3, the DNA is TGTGCCAGCAGCTTGGATCTCTCAAGCACAGATACGCAGTATTTT. Full variable domain (rest looked up from reference TRBV5-4 and TRBJ2-3): ETGVTQSPTHLIKTRGQQVTLRCSSQSGHNTVSWYQQALGQGPQFIFQYYREEENGRGNFPPRFSGLQFPNYSSELNVNALELDDSALYLCASSLDLSSTDTQYFGPGTRLTVL.

V gene TRBV10-3 combines with J gene TRBJ1-2; D is unresolved. The CDR3 consists of 16 residues. The ends were cut back, 3 bases at V and 5 bases at J, with 19 bases in the middle. The V gene's germline CDR1 is ENHRY and CDR2 SYGVKD. CDR3 amino acids: CAISDPGGRFMYGYTF. The DNA for the CDR3 is TGTGCCATCAGTGATCCGGGCGGAAGATTTATGTATGGCTACACCTTC.

V and J are TRBV14 and TRBJ2-2, with TRBD1 identical over 9 bases. V was clipped by 1 base and J by 5 bases; unmatched bases: 5. Germline assignment: CDR1 SGHDN and CDR2 FVKESK. This CDR3 has 16 amino acids. The chain's CDR3 is CASSQAGTGRTGELFF. CDR3 DNA: TGTGCCAGCAGCCAAGCCGGGACAGGGAGAACCGGGGAGCTGTTTTTT.